This T cell receptor beta chain is drawn from a study of cytomegalovirus exposure and HLA in healthy donors. For the study at large: The use of the same platform for the 130 or so validation repertoires and the 550 to 700 first-cohort repertoires was reported by a later analysis. General observations from the study: Some TCR beta chains (approximately 180 of them) were listed as cytomegalovirus-associated. Many donors shared some public TCRs, even though most TCR sequences were rare.

Remarks on this clone: Its target is not known.

The donors were part of the validation cohort of 120 subjects. That cohort was separate from the first cohort, which comprised roughly 670 subjects. Germline V CDR1 and CDR2: SGHVS, FQNEAQ. This CDR3 comprises 17 residues. Trimming at V came to 8 bases and at J to 1 base, leaving 13 bases not matched to a gene. Repertoires were generated with immunoSEQ multiplex PCR, while TCRdb's copy carries only in-frame clones and drops some. The sample contains 250,000 to 350,000 clones, 70% to 90% of which appear only once. This TCR came from a young woman in good health and CMV-seronegative. Material for sequencing was PBMCs. V is TRBV7-8 and J is TRBJ2-3, with 9 bases fitting TRBD1. In DNA form, the CDR3 reads TGTGCCAGCCGTCCCGGGACAGGGAACACGGGCACAGATACGCAGTATTTT. Its protein is CASRPGTGNTGTDTQYF.